The clone carrying this TCR beta chain has a count of ten or more. Antigen specificity is unknown. By 5'RACE template switching, TCR cDNA was produced, with a universal primer site and UMIs added in the process. From the 5' RACE reads, TCRdb called clonotypes with MiXCR, one entry per CDR3 protein. The data hold more than 55,000 distinct CDR3 sequences, with 6.5% to 8% observed a single time. The data originate from a study of T cells after yellow fever vaccination. V was cut by 0 bases and J by 9 bases, with 15 bases left in between. This CDR3 region has 14 residues. Per the germline V gene, CDR1 is GTSNPN and CDR2 is SVGIG (reference sequence). Study-level results: Weaker, the secondary response peaked sooner, at day 5 versus 15. Clonotypes found in both CD4 and CD8 compartments made up a small share. Within FACS-sorted repertoires, abundant clonotypes contaminating from the bulk population could be present.

This sequence was found in a man in his thirties or forties who received the YFV17D yellow fever vaccine. The gene calls are TRBV30 and TRBJ2-1; possible D gene TRBD1, 6 bases. The sample in question was CD8+ T cells sorted from PBMCs, obtained 15 days after the yellow fever booster vaccination. The CDR3 loop is CAWSVGGYQGEQFF. The CDR3 DNA reads TGTGCCTGGAGTGTAGGGGGATACCAGGGTGAGCAGTTCTTC.